Only a few counts were recorded for the clone carrying this T cell receptor (beta chain). This CDR3 comprises 15 residues. The germline CDR1 and CDR2 sequences are SGHTA and FQGNSA. Deletions cut 6 bases from V and 5 bases from J, with 14 bases between. This specimen belongs to a study of control samples from healthy donors and cancer patients. The protocol was immunoSEQ multiplex PCR, while the TCRdb copy is restricted to in-frame clones and leaves out a portion. Of roughly 100,000 clones listed, around 89% are singletons. The sequencing input was PBMCs. V and J are TRBV7-2 and TRBJ1-6; D might be TRBD1 (6 bases). This TCR was sampled from a man in his 60s with lung cancer. CDR3 bases: TGTGCCAGCAGTTTATTGGGGGCAAATAATTCACCCCTCCACTTT. This sequence encodes CASSLLGANNSPLHF.